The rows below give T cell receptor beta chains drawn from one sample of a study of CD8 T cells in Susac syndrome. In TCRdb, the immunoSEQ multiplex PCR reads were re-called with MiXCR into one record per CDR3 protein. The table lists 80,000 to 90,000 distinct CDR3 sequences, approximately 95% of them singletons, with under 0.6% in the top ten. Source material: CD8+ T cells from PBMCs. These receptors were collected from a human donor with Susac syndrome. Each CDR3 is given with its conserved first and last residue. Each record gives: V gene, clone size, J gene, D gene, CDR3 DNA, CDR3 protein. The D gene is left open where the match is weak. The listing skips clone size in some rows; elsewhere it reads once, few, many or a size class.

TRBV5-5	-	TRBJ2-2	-	TGTGCCAGCAGCTTGGATCTCTTCTCCGGGGAGCTGTTTTTT	CASSLDLFSGELFF
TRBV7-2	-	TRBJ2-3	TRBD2	TGTGCCAGCAGCTTAACAGTTTTAACTAGCGTACGCACAGATACGCAGTATTTT	CASSLTVLTSVRTDTQYF
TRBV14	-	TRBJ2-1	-	TGTGCCAGCACCGAAGAAGGACGGGGCCCCTACAATGAGCAGTTCTTC	CASTEEGRGPYNEQFF
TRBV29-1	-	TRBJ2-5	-	TGCAGCGTTGGGGACGGGCAAGAGACCCAGTACTTC	CSVGDGQETQYF
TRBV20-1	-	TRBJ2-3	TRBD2	TGCAGTGCTAGACTGAGGAGCGGGAGGCGGGATACGCAGTATTTT	CSARLRSGRRDTQYF
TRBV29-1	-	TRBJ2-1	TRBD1	TGCAGCCAACTCGGGACAGGGGGCCTGAATGAGCAGTTCTTC	CSQLGTGGLNEQFF
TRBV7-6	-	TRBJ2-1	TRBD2	TGTGCCAGCAGCTACGACCTGACTAGCGGTTTAGGCAATGAGCAGTTCTTC	CASSYDLTSGLGNEQFF
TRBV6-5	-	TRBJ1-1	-	TGTGCCAGCAGTTACTCGAGTGGGGGCCCAAATTGGGCTTTCTTT	CASSYSSGGPNWAFF
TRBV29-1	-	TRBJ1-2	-	TGCAGCGTTCCCCCTGGGAACAGCGACTATGGCTACACCTTC	CSVPPGNSDYGYTF
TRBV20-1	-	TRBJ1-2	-	TGCAGTGCTAGTGGCGGCTACACCTTC	CSASGGYTF
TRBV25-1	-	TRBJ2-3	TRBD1	TGTGCCAGCAGTGGCTTACAGGGGGTGGAAAGATATACGCAGTATTTT	CASSGLQGVERYTQYF
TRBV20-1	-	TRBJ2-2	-	TGCAGCACTACGACAGGCATGGGTCGGACCGGGGAGCTGTTTTTT	CSTTTGMGRTGELFF
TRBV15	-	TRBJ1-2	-	TGTGCCACCAGCAGATTCCCACGGGACACCGATCACTATGGCTACACCTTC	CATSRFPRDTDHYGYTF
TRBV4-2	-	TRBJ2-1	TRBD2	TGTGCCAGCAGCCCACGAATCGGACTAGCGAAATACAATGAGCAGTTCTTC	CASSPRIGLAKYNEQFF
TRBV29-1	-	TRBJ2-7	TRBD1	TGCAGCGTTGAAGACAGGGGGCAGTCCTACGAGCAGTACTTC	CSVEDRGQSYEQYF
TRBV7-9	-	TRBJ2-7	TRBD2	TGTGCCAGCAGCTTAAAGAGAGGGACTAGCGGGGATTACGAGCAGTACTTC	CASSLKRGTSGDYEQYF
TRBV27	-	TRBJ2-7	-	TGTGCCAGCAGTTCGGTAGACAGTTCGTACGAGCAGTACTTC	CASSSVDSSYEQYF
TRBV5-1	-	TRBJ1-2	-	TGCGCCAGCAGCTTGGATAGCAGGCAATTTAACTATGGCTACACCTTC	CASSLDSRQFNYGYTF
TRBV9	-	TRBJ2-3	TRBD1	TGTGCCAGCAGCGTGGCCGGGACAGGGGTTAGCACAGATACGCAGTATTTT	CASSVAGTGVSTDTQYF
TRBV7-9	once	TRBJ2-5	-	TGTGCCAGCAGCCCCAGAATTGGAGTCGAGACCCAGTACTTC	CASSPRIGVETQYF
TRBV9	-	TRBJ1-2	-	TGTGCCAGCAGCGTAGTGGGCGATTCGGATGGCTACACCTTC	CASSVVGDSDGYTF
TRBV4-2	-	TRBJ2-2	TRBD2	TGTGCCAGCAGCCAAGGGGGACTAGTACCCGGGGAGCTGTTTTTT	CASSQGGLVPGELFF
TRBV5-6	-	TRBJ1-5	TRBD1	TGTGCCAGCAGCTTGGAACCAGGGGGTGACAATCAGCCCCAGCATTTT	CASSLEPGGDNQPQHF
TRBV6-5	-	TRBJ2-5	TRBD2	TGTGCCAGCACCGATTTAGCGGGCTCCCAAGAGACCCAGTACTTC	CASTDLAGSQETQYF
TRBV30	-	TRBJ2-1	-	TGTGCCTGGGGCATCGGGGCCTACAATGAGCAGTTCTTC	CAWGIGAYNEQFF
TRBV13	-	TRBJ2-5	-	TGTGCCAGCAGCTTCCAAGAGACCCAGTACTTC	CASSFQETQYF
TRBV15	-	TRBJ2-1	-	TGTGCCACCAGCAGAGATCCGCTAGTTAGGGATGAGCAGTTCTTC	CATSRDPLVRDEQFF
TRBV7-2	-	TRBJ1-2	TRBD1	TGTGCCAGCAGCTATGAGGGACAGAGGGGGGACTATGGCTACACCTTC	CASSYEGQRGDYGYTF
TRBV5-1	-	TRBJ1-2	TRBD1	TGCGCCAGCAGCTTGGTACAGGGGGGGAATGGCTACACCTTC	CASSLVQGGNGYTF
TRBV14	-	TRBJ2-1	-	TGTGCCAGCAGCTGGCTAGCTAGTGAGCAGTTCTTC	CASSWLASEQFF
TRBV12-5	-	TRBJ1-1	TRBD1	TGTGCTAGTGGTTTGGGACAGGGGACTGAAGCTTTCTTT	CASGLGQGTEAFF
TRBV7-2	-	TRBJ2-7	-	TGTGCCAGCAGCTTGAAGCTTCTAGGGGGAGTTCTTTCCTACGAGCAGTACTTC	CASSLKLLGGVLSYEQYF
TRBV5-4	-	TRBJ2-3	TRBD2	TGTGCCAGCAGATTACTAGCGGAGCCCCAAGATACGCAGTATTTT	CASRLLAEPQDTQYF
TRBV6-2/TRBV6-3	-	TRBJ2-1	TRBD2	TGTGCCAGCAGTTCTAGCGGGAGTTACAATGAGCAGTTCTTC	CASSSSGSYNEQFF
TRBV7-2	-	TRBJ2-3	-	TGTGCCAGCAGTCCGCTCGTAGGGTCCACAGATACGCAGTATTTT	CASSPLVGSTDTQYF
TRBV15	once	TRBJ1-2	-	TGTGCCACCAGCGCGTCCAGGAACTATGGCTACACCTTC	CATSASRNYGYTF
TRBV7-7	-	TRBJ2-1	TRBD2	TGTGCTAGCAGCCCACTAGCGGGAGGGCCGGGTGAGCAGTTCTTC	CASSPLAGGPGEQFF
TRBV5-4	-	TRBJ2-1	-	TGTGCCAGCACGGACGAGTACAATGAGCAGTTCTTC	CASTDEYNEQFF
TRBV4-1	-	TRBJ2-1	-	TGCGCCAGCAGCCAAGCCGGGAACCGCAATGAGCAGTTCTTC	CASSQAGNRNEQFF
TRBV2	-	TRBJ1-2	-	TGTGCCACCCTCCCTACCGACATAATCTATGGCTACACCTTC	CATLPTDIIYGYTF
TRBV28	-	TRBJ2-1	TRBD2	TGTGCCAGCAGTTTAGCGGGAGGGTTAGATGAGCAGTTCTTC	CASSLAGGLDEQFF
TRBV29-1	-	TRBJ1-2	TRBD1	TGCAGCGTGACCCTCGGGACAGGGACGGAGGCAGGAGGCTACACCTTC	CSVTLGTGTEAGGYTF
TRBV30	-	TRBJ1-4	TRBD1	TGTGCCTGGAGTCAGACAGGGAACAATGAAAAACTGTTTTTT	CAWSQTGNNEKLFF
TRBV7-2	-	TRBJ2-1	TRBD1	TGTGCCAGCAGCCCCGGGACAGGAGGAATGGAGGAGCAGTTCTTC	CASSPGTGGMEEQFF
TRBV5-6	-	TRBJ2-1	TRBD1	TGTGCCAGCAGCTTGGGGGACAGGGCCTACAATGAGCAGTTCTTC	CASSLGDRAYNEQFF
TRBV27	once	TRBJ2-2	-	TGTGCCAGCAGTTTAGGAGGGTATGGGGAGCTGTTTTTT	CASSLGGYGELFF
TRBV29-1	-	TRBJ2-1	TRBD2	TGCAGCGCAACACTAGCGAACTCCTACAATGAGCAGTTCTTC	CSATLANSYNEQFF
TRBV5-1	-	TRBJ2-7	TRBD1	TGCGCCAGCAGCTCTTACCGGGACAGGGTCTACGAGCAGTACTTC	CASSSYRDRVYEQYF
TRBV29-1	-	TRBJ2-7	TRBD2	TGCAGCGTACTAGCGGGATATCCCTACGAGCAGTACTTC	CSVLAGYPYEQYF
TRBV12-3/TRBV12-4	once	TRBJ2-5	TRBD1	TGTGCCAGCAGTTCGGACAGGGGGGTCGGAGAGACCCAGTACTTC	CASSSDRGVGETQYF
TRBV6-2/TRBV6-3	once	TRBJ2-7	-	TGTGCCAGCAGTTACCCGGCTGGGCAGTACTTC	CASSYPAGQYF
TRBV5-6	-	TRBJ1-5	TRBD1	TGTGCCAGCAGCTTCGGTCCGGGACAGGAAAGCGCCCAAATGCCCAATCAGCCCCAGCATTTT	CASSFGPGQESAQMPNQPQHF
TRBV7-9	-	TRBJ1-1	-	TGTGCCTGCTTACAGGGACTCACTGAAGCTTTCTTT	CACLQGLTEAFF
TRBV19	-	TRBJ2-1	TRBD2	TGTGCCAGTAGTATGTGGCTAGCGGGAGATGAGCAGTTCTTC	CASSMWLAGDEQFF
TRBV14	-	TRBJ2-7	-	TGTGCCAGCAGCCAAGGCCTGGTGACAGGGAGGTACGAGCAGTACTTC	CASSQGLVTGRYEQYF
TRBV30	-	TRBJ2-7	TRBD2	TGTGCCTGGAGACTAGCGGGAGGACTCTCCTACGAGCAGTACTTC	CAWRLAGGLSYEQYF
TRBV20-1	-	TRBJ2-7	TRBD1	TGCAGTGCTGAAATCGGGACAGGGCCCCACGAGCAGTACTTC	CSAEIGTGPHEQYF
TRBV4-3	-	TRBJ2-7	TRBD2	TGCGCCAGCAGCCGCTGGGCTAGCGGGACCTACGAGCAGTACTTC	CASSRWASGTYEQYF
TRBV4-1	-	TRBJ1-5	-	TGCGCCAGCAGCCAAGAAGTTGGGGGTTACAATCAGCCCCAGCATTTT	CASSQEVGGYNQPQHF